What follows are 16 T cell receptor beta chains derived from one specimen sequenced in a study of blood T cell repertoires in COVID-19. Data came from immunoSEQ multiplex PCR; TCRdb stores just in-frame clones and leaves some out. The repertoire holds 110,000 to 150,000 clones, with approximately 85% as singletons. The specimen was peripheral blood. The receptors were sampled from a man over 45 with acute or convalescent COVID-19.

This CDR3 is CASGGFTGGYTEAFF. The DNA for the CDR3 is TGTGCTAGTGGTGGTTTTACAGGGGGATACACTGAAGCTTTCTTT. The J gene is TRBJ1-1, the V gene TRBV12-5; TRBD1 matches 8 bases. The CDR3 is 15 amino acids. Germline CDR1 is LGHNT and CDR2 is FRNRAP. Trimming at V came to 5 bases and at J to 3 bases, leaving 8 bases not matched to a gene.

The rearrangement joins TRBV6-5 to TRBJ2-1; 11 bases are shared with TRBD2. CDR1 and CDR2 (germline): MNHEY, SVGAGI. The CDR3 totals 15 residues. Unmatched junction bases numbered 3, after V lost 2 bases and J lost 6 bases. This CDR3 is CASSYGTSGFNEQFF. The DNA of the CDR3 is TGTGCCAGCAGTTACGGGACTAGCGGTTTCAATGAGCAGTTCTTC.

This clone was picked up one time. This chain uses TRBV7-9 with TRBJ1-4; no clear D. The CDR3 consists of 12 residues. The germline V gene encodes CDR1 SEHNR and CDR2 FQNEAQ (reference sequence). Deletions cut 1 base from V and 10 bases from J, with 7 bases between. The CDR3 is CASSLVAGKLFF. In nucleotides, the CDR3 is TGTGCCAGCAGCTTAGTGGCGGGAAAACTGTTTTTT.

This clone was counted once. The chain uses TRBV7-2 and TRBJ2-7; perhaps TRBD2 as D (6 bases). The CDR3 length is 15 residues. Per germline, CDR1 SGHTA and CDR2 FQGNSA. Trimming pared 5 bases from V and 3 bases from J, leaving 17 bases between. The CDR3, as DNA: TGTGCCAGCAGCCAGGGTGGAAGGGGAGGCTACGAGCAGTACTTC. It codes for CASSQGGRGGYEQYF. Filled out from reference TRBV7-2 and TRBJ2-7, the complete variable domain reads GAGVSQSPSNKVTEKGKDVELRCDPISGHTALYWYRQSLGQGLEFLIYFQGNSAPDKSGLPSDRFSAERTGGSVSTLTIQRTQQEDSAVYLCASSQGGRGGYEQYFGPGTRLTVT.

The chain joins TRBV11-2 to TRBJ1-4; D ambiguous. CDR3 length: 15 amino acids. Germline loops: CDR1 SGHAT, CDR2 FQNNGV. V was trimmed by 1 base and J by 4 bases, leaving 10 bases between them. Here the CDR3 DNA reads TGTGCCAGCAGCTTAGCCCCTGGGCTTAATGAAAAACTGTTTTTT. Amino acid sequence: CASSLAPGLNEKLFF.

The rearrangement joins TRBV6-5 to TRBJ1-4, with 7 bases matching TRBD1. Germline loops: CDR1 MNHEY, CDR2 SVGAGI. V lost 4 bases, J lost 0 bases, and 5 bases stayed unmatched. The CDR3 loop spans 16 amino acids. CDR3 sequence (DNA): TGTGCCAGCAGTTTTTATACAGGGGCAACTAATGAAAAACTGTTTTTT. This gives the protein CASSFYTGATNEKLFF.

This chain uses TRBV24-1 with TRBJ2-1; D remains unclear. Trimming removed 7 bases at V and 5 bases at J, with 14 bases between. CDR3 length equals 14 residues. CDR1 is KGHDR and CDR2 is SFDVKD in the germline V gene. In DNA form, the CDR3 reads TGTGCCACCAGATCAGATGTCCCACACAATGAGCAGTTCTTC. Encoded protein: CATRSDVPHNEQFF.

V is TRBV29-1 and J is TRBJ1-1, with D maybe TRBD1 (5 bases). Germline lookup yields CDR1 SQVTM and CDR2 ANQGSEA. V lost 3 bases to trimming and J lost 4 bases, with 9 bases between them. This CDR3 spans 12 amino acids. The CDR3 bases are TGCAGCGTTGACAGGGAAATCACTGAAGCTTTCTTT. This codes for CSVDREITEAFF.

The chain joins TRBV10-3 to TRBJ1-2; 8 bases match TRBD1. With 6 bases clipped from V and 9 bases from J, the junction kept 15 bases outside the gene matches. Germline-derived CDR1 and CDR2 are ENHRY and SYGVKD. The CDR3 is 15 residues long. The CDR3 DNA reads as TGTGCCATCAGGGAGGACAGGGATCGTCCCCAGAGCTACACCTTC. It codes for CAIREDRDRPQSYTF.

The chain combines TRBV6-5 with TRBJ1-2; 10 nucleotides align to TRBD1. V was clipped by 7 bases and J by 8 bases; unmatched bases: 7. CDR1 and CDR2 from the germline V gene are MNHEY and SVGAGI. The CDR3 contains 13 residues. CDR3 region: CASTEGTGVGYTF. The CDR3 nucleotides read TGTGCCAGCACCGAGGGGACAGGGGTCGGCTACACCTTC.

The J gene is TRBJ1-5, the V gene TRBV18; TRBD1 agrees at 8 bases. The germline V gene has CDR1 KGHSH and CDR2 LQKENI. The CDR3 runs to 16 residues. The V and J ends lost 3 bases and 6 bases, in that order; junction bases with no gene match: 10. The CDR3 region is CASSPNGQGLAQPQHF. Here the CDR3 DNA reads TGTGCCAGCTCACCGAACGGACAGGGTCTTGCTCAGCCCCAGCATTTT.

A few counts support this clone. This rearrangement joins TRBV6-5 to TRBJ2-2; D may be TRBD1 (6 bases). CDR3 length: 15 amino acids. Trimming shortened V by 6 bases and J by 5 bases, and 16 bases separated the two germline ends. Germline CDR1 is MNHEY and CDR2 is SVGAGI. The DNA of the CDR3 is TGTGCCAGCAGCCCCTTACAGGGATTAACCGGGGAGCTGTTTTTT. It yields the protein CASSPLQGLTGELFF.

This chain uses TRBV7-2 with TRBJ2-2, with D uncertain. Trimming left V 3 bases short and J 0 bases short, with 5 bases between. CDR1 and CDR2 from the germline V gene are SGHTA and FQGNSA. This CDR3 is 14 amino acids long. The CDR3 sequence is CASSFSANTGELFF. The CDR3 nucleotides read TGTGCCAGCAGCTTCTCTGCGAACACCGGGGAGCTGTTTTTT.

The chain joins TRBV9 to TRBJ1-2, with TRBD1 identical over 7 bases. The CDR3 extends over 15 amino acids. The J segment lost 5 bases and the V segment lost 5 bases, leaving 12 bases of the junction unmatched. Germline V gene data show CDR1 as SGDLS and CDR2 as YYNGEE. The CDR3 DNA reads TGTGCCAGCAGTCCCGAGTTGACAGGGAGATATGGCTACACCTTC. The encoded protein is CASSPELTGRYGYTF.

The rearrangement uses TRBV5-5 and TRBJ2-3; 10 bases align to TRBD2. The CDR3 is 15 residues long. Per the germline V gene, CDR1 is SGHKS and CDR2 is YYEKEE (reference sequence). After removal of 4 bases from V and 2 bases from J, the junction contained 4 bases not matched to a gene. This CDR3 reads CASSGGTSDTDTQYF. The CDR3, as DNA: TGTGCCAGCAGCGGAGGGACTAGCGACACAGATACGCAGTATTTT.

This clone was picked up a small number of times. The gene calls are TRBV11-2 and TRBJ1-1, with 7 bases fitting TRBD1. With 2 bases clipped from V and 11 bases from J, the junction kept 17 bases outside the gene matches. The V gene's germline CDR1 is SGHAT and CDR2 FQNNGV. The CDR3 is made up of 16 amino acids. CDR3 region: CASSLLRGRTSLGAFF. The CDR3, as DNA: TGTGCCAGCAGCTTATTGAGGGGGCGAACATCCCTGGGGGCTTTCTTT.